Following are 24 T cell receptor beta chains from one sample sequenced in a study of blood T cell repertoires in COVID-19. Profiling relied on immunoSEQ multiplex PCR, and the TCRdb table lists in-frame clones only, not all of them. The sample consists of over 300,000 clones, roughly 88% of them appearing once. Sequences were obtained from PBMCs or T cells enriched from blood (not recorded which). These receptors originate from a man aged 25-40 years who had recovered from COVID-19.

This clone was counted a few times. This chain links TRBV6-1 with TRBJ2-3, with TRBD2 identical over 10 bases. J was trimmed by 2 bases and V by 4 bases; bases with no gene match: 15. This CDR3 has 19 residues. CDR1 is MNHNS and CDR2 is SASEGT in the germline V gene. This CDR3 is CASSAGQTGTSADTDTQYF. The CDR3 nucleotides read TGTGCCAGCAGTGCGGGACAGACCGGGACTAGCGCGGACACAGATACGCAGTATTTT.

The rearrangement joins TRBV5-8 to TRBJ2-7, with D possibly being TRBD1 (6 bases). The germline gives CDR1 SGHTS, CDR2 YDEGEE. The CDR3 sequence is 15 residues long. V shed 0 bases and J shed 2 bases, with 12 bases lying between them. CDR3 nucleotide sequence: TGTGCCAGCAGCTTGGGACAGGAGTTAACCTACGAGCAGTACTTC. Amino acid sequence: CASSLGQELTYEQYF.

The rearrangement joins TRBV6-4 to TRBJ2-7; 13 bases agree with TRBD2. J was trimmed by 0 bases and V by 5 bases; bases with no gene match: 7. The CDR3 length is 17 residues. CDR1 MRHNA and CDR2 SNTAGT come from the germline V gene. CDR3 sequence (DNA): TGTGCCAGCAGTTACGGACTAGCGGGGGATTACTCCTACGAGCAGTACTTC. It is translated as CASSYGLAGDYSYEQYF.

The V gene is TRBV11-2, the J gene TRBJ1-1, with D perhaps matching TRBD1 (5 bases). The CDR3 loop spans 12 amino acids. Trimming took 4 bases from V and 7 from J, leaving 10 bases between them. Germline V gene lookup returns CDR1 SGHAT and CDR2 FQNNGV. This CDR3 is CASSWRGSEAFF. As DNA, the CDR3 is TGTGCCAGCAGCTGGCGGGGGAGTGAAGCTTTCTTT.

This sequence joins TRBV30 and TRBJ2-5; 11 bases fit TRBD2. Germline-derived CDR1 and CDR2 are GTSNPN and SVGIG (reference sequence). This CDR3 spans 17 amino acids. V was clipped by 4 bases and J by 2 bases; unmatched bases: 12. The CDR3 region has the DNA TGTGCCTGGACCTCGGGGGGACTAGCGGCCCCTCAAGAGACCCAGTACTTC. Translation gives CAWTSGGLAAPQETQYF.

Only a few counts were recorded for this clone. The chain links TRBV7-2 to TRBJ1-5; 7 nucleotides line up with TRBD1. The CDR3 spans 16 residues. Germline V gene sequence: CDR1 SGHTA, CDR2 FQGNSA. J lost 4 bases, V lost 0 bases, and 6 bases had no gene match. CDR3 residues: CASSLAGRGQNQPQHF. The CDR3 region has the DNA TGTGCCAGCAGCTTAGCCGGTAGGGGGCAAAATCAGCCCCAGCATTTT. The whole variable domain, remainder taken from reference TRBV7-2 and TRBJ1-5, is GAGVSQSPSNKVTEKGKDVELRCDPISGHTALYWYRQSLGQGLEFLIYFQGNSAPDKSGLPSDRFSAERTGGSVSTLTIQRTQQEDSAVYLCASSLAGRGQNQPQHFGDGTRLSIL.

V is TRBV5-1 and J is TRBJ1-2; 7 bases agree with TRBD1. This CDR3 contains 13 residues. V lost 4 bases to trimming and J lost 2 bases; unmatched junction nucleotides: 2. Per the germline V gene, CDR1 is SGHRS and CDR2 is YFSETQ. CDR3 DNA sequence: TGCGCCAGCAGCGTACAGGGGAACTATGGCTACACCTTC. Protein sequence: CASSVQGNYGYTF.

The CDR3 is CASSVDGQGGSPLHF. The CDR3 nucleotides read TGTGCCAGCAGCGTGGACGGACAGGGAGGATCACCCCTCCACTTT. The rearrangement joins TRBV9 to TRBJ1-6; 8 nucleotides align to TRBD1. V lost 2 bases and J lost 10; bases outside the gene matches: 8. The CDR3 is made up of 15 amino acids. Per germline, CDR1 SGDLS and CDR2 YYNGEE.

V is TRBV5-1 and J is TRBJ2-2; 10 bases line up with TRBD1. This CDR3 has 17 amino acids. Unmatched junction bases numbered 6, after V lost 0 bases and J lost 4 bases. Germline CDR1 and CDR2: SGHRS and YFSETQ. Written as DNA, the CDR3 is TGCGCCAGCAGCTTGGGCCCCCGGACAGGGGGCACCGGGGAGCTGTTTTTT. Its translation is CASSLGPRTGGTGELFF. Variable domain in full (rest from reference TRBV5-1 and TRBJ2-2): KAGVTQTPRYLIKTRGQQVTLSCSPISGHRSVSWYQQTPGQGLQFLFEYFSETQRNKGNFPGRFSGRQFSNSRSEMNVSTLELGDSALYLCASSLGPRTGGTGELFFGEGSRLTVL.

The CDR3 protein is CASSEQGPNEQFF. In DNA, the CDR3 is TGTGCCAGCAGTGAACAGGGGCCCAATGAGCAGTTCTTC. The V gene is TRBV25-1, the J gene TRBJ2-1; perhaps TRBD1 as D (6 bases). This CDR3 is built from 13 residues. Looked up from germline, CDR1 is MGHDK and CDR2 is SYGVNS. The ends were cut back, 2 bases at V and 6 bases at J, with 8 bases in the middle.

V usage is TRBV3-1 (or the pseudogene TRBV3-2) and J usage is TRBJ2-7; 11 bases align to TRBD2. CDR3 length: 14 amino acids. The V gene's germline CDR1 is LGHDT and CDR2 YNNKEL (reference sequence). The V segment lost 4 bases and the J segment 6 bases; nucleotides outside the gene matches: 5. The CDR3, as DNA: TGTGCCAGCAGCCGGTCCCTAGCGGGGGGCGAGCAGTACTTC. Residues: CASSRSLAGGEQYF.

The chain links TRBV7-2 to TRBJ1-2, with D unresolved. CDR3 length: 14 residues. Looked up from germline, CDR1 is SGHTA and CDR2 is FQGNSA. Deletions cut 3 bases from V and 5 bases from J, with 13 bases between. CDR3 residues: CASSLPPLNYGYTF. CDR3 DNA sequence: TGTGCCAGCAGCTTGCCTCCCCTAAATTATGGCTACACCTTC.

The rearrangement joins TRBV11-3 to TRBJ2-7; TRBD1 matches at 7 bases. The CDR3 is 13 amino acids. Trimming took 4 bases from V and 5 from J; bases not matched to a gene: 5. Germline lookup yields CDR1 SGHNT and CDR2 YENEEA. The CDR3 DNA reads TGTGCCAGCAGCTCCGGGACAGTAGACGAGCAGTACTTC. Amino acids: CASSSGTVDEQYF.

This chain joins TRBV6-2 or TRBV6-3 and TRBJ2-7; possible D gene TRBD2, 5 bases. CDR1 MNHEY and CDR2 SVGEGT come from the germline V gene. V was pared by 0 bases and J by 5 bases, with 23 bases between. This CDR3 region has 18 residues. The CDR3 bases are TGTGCCAGCAGTTACTCGCGCGCGGACGGGGTCATAAGGGACGAGCAGTACTTC. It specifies CASSYSRADGVIRDEQYF.

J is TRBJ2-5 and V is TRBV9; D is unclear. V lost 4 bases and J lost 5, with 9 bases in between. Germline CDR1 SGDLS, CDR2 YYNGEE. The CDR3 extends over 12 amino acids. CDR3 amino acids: CASSPPGETQYF. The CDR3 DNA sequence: TGTGCCAGCAGCCCCCCCGGGGAGACCCAGTACTTC.

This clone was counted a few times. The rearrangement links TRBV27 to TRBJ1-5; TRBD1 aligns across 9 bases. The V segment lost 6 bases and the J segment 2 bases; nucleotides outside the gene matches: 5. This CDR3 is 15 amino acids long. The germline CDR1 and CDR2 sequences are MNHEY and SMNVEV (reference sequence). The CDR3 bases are TGTGCCAGCAGCCCGAACAGGGGGCGCAATCAGCCCCAGCATTTT. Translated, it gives CASSPNRGRNQPQHF.

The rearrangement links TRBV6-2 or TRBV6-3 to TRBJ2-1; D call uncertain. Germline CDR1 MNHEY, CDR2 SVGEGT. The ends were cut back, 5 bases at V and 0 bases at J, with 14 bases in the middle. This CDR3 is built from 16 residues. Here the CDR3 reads CASSATRSSSYNEQFF. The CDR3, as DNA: TGTGCCAGCAGTGCAACGAGATCGAGCTCCTACAATGAGCAGTTCTTC.

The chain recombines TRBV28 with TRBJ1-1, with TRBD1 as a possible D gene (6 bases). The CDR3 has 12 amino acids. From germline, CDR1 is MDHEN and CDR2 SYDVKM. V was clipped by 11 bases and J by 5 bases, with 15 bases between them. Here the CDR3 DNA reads TGTGCCGCTCAGGACAGAAGGACTGAAGCTTTCTTT. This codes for CAAQDRRTEAFF.

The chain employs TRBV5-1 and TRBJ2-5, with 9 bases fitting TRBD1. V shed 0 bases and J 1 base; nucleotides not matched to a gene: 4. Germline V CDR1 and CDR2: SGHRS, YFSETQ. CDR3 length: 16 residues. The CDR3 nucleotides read TGCGCCAGCAGCTTGGGAGGGACAGGGACCCAAGAGACCCAGTACTTC. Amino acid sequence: CASSLGGTGTQETQYF.

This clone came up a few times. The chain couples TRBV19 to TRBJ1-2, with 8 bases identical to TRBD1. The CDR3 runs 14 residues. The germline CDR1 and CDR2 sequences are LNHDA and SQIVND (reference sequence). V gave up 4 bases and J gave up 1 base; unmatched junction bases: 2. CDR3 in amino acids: CASSRTGFNYGYTF. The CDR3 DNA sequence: TGTGCCAGTAGTAGGACAGGGTTTAACTATGGCTACACCTTC.

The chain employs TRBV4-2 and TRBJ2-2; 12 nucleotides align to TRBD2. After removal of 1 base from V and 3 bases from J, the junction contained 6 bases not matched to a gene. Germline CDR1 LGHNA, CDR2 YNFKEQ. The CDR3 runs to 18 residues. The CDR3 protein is CASSQGRLAGADTGELFF. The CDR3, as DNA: TGTGCCAGCAGCCAAGGGCGACTAGCGGGGGCCGACACCGGGGAGCTGTTTTTT.

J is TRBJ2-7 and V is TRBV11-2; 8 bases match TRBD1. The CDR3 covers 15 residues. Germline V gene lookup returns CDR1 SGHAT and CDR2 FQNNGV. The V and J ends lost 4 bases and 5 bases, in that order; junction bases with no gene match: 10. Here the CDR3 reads CASSSRGQGQHEQYF. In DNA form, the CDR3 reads TGTGCCAGCAGCTCAAGAGGACAGGGACAACACGAGCAGTACTTC.

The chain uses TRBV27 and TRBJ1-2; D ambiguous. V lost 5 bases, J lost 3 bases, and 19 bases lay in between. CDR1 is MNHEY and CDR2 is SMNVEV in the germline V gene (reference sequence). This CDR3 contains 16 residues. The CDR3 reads CASSPSQGGLDYGYTF. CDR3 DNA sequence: TGTGCCAGCAGTCCTTCCCAAGGAGGTTTAGACTATGGCTACACCTTC.

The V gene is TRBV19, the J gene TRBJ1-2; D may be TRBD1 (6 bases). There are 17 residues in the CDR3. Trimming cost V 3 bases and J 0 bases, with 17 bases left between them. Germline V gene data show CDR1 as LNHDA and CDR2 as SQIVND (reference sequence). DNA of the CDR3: TGTGCCAGTAGTATCTCGGTAGGCAGGGGATCTAACTATGGCTACACCTTC. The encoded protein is CASSISVGRGSNYGYTF.